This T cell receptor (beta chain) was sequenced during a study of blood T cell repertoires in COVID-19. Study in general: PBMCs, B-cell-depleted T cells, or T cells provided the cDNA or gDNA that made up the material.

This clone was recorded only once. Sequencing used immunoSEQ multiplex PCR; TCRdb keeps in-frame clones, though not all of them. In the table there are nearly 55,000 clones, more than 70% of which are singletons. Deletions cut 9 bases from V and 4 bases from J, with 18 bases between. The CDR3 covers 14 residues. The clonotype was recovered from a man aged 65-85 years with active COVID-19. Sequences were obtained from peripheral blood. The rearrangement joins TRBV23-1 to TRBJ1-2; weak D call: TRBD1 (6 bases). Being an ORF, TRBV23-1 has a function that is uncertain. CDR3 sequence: CASSPPGTLYGYTF. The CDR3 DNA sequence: TGCGCCAGTAGCCCCCCTGGGACACTCTATGGCTACACCTTC.